This T cell receptor beta chain originates from a study of shared clonotypes between healthy human individuals. Study summary: Donor composition was two women and three men, aged 18 to 49. Notes on the study in general: In general, naive subsets displayed greater estimated richness than memory subsets did.

Here immunoSEQ multiplex PCR was the method, and the copy in TCRdb shows in-frame clones only, minus some. The repertoire holds over a million clones, with more than 60% as singletons. CD4+ cells were split into CD45RA+ naive and CD45RA-negative memory subsets. Germline V gives CDR1 WNHNN, CDR2 SYGVQD (reference sequence). Deletions cut 4 bases from V and 6 bases from J, with 10 bases between. The CDR3 runs 12 residues. A note on this clone: The antigen remains undetermined.

This chain uses TRBV10-1 with TRBJ2-7; the D gene could be TRBD1 or TRBD2 (6 bases each). The receptor's source is a man in his late teens or twenties in good health. The sample was memory CD4+ T cells sorted from blood. Subset in this sample: CD45RA-negative fraction. The CDR3 region has the DNA TGCGCCAGCAGTGCCAGGGGAGGCGAGCAGTACTTC. It encodes CASSARGGEQYF.